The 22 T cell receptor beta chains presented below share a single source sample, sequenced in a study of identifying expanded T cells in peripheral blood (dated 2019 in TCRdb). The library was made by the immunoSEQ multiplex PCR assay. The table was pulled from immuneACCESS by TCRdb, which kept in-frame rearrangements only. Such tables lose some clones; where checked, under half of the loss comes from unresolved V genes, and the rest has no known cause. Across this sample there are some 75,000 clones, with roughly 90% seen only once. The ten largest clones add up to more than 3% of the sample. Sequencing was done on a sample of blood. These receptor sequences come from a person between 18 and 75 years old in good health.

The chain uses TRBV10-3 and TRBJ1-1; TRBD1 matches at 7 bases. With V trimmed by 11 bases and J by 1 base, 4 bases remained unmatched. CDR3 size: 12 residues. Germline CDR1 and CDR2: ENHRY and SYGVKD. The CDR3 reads CAVRDRNTEAFF. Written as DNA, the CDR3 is TGTGCCGTCCGGGACAGGAACACTGAAGCTTTCTTT.

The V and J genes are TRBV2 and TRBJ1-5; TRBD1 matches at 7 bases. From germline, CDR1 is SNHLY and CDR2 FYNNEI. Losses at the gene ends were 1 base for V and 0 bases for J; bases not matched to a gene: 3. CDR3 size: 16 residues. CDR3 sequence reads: CASSEVTGISNQPQHF. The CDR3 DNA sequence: TGTGCCAGCAGTGAAGTGACAGGGATTAGCAATCAGCCCCAGCATTTT.

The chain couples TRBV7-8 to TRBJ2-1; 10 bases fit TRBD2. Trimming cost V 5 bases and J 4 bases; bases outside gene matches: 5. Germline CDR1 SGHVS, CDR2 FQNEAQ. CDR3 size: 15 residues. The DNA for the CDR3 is TGTGCCAGCAGCCCCCGGACTAGCGGTTACAATGAGCAGTTCTTC. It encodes CASSPRTSGYNEQFF.

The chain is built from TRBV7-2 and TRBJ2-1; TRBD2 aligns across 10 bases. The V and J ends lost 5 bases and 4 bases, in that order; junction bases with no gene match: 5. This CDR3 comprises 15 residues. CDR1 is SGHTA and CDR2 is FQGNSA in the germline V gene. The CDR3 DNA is TGTGCCAGCAGCCAGCTAGCGGGGGCGTACAATGAGCAGTTCTTC. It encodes CASSQLAGAYNEQFF.

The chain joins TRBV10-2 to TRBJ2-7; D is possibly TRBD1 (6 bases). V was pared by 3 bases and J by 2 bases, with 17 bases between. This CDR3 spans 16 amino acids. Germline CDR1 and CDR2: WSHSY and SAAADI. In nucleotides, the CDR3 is TGCGCCAGCAGTGACGGCTACGGGACAAATCCCTACGAGCAGTACTTC. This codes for CASSDGYGTNPYEQYF.

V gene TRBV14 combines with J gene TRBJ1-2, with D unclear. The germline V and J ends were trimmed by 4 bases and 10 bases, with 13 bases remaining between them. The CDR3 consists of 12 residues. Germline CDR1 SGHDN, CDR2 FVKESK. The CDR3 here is CASSLISVDYTF. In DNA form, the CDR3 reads TGTGCCAGCAGCCTCATCTCCGTGGACTACACCTTC.

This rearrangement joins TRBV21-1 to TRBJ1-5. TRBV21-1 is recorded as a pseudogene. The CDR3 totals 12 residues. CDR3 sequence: CASSRETQPQHF. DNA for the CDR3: TGTGCCAGCAGCCGGGAGACTCAGCCCCAGCATTTT.

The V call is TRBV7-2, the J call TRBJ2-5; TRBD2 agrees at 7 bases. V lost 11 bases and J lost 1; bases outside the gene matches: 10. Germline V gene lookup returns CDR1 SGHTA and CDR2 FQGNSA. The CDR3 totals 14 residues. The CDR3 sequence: CAASLGGSQETQYF. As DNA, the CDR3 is TGTGCCGCCTCGTTGGGCGGGAGCCAAGAGACCCAGTACTTC.

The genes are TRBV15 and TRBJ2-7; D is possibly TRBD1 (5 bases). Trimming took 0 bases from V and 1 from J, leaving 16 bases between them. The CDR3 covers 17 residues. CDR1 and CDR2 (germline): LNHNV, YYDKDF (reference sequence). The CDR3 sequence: CATSRDHGPGLSYEQYF. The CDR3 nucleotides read TGTGCCACCAGCAGAGATCACGGGCCAGGGTTATCCTACGAGCAGTACTTC. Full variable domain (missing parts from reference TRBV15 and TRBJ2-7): DAMVIQNPRYQVTQFGKPVTLSCSQTLNHNVMYWYQQKSSQAPKLLFHYYDKDFNNEADTPDNFQSRRPNTSFCFLDIRSPGLGDTAMYLCATSRDHGPGLSYEQYFGPGTRLTVT.

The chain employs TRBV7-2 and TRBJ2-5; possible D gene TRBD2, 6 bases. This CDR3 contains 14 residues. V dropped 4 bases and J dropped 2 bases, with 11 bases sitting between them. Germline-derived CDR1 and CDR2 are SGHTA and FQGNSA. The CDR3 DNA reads TGTGCCAGCAGCTGGAGGGTGAGGCAAGAGACCCAGTACTTC. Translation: CASSWRVRQETQYF.

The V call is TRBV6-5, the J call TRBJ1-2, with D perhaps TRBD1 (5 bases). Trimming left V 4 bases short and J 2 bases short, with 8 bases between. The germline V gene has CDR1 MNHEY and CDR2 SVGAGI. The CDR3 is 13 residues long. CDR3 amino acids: CASSLAGNYGYTF. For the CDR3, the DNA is TGTGCCAGCAGTTTGGCAGGGAACTATGGCTACACCTTC.

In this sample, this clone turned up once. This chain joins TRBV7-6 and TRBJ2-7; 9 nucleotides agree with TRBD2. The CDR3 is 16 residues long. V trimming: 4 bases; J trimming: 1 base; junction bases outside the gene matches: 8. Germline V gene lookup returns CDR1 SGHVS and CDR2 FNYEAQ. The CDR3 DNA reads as TGTGCCAGCAGCTCCTATTTGGCGGGAGGGTCCTACGAGCAGTACTTC. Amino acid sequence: CASSSYLAGGSYEQYF.

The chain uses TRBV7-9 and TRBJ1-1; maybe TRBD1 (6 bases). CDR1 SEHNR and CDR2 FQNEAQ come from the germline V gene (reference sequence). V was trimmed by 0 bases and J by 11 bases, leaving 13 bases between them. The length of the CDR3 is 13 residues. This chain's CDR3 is CASSLAQEGEAFF. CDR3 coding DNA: TGTGCCAGCAGCTTAGCGCAGGAGGGGGAGGCTTTCTTT.

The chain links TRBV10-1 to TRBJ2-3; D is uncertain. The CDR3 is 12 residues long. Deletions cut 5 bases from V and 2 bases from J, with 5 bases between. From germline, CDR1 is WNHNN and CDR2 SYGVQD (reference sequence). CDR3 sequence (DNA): TGCGCCAGCAGTCCAAACACAGATACGCAGTATTTT. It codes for CASSPNTDTQYF.

The CDR3: CASSLQGLNQPQHF. The CDR3 nucleotides read TGTGCCAGCAGTCTACAGGGCCTCAATCAGCCCCAGCATTTT. This rearrangement joins TRBV7-2 to TRBJ1-5; maybe TRBD1 (6 bases). The CDR3 is 14 residues long. Trimming stripped 6 bases from V and 3 bases from J, with 12 bases between. CDR1 is SGHTA, CDR2 FQGNSA, per germline.

The CDR3 region is CASSEFGNLHYGYTF. CDR3 nucleotide sequence: TGTGCCAGCAGTGAATTCGGCAACCTCCACTATGGCTACACCTTC. This chain links TRBV25-1 with TRBJ1-2, with D hard to call. Germline loops: CDR1 MGHDK, CDR2 SYGVNS. V was trimmed by 1 base and J by 3 bases, leaving 12 bases between them. The CDR3 totals 15 residues.

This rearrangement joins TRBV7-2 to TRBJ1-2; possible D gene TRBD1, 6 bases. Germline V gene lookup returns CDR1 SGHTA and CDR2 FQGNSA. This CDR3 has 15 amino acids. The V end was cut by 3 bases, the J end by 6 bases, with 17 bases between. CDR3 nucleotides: TGTGCCAGCAGCTTCCCGACAGGAGCGATCGATGGCTACACCTTC. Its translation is CASSFPTGAIDGYTF. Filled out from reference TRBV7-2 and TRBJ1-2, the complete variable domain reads GAGVSQSPSNKVTEKGKDVELRCDPISGHTALYWYRQSLGQGLEFLIYFQGNSAPDKSGLPSDRFSAERTGGSVSTLTIQRTQQEDSAVYLCASSFPTGAIDGYTFGSGTRLTVV.

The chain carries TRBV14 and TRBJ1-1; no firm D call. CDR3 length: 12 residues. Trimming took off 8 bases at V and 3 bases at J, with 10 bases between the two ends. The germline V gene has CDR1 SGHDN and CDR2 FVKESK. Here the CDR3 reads CASGRRYTEAFF. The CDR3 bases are TGTGCCAGCGGGAGGAGGTACACTGAAGCTTTCTTT. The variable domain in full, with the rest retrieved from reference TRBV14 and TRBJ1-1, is EAGVTQFPSHSVIEKGQTVTLRCDPISGHDNLYWYRRVMGKEIKFLLHFVKESKQDESGMPNNRFLAERTGGTYSTLKVQPAELEDSGVYFCASGRRYTEAFFGQGTRLTVV.

The CDR3 DNA sequence: TGTGCCAGCAGTTGGGGGGCAGGGAGCTACGAGCAGTACTTC. This sequence encodes CASSWGAGSYEQYF. V gene TRBV6-5 combines with J gene TRBJ2-7, with D perhaps being TRBD1 or TRBD2 (6 bases each). In germline, CDR1 is MNHEY, CDR2 SVGAGI. V lost 4 bases and J 3 bases, leaving 13 bases between the germline ends. This CDR3 spans 14 amino acids.

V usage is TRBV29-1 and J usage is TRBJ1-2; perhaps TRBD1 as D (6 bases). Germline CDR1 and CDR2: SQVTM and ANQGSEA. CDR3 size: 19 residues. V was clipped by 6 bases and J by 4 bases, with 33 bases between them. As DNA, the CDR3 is TGCAGCGTAGACGATGTGGGGGGCGCGGGGTTCTTAGGTTTCTATGGCTACACCTTC. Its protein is CSVDDVGGAGFLGFYGYTF.

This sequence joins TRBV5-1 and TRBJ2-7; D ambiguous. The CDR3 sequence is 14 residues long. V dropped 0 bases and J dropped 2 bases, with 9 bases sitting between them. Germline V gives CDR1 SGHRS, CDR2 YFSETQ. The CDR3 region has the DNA TGCGCCAGCAGCTTGGCCGCACAGACCTACGAGCAGTACTTC. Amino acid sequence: CASSLAAQTYEQYF.

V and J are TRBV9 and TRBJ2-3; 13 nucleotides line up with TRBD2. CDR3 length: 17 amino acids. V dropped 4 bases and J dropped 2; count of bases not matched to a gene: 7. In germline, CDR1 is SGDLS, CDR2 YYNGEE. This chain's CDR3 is CASSRATSGRATDTQYF. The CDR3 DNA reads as TGTGCCAGCAGCCGGGCCACTAGCGGGAGGGCCACAGATACGCAGTATTTT.